This T cell receptor (beta chain) was identified during a study of patients and donors after allogeneic stem cell transplantation. TCRdb itself ran the RT-PCR reads through MiXCR, one entry per CDR3 protein. Among about a million distinct CDR3 sequences listed, approximately 19% were seen once. This clonotype has a handful of counts. V was pared by 1 base and J by 4 bases, with 5 bases of the junction left unmatched. The germline gives CDR1 LGHNA, CDR2 YNFKEQ. This CDR3 is 15 amino acids long. The source material was blood, either unsorted or a sorted T cell fraction (not recorded which). The rearrangement joins TRBV4-2 to TRBJ1-2, with 8 bases lining up with TRBD1. The origin of this receptor is a human donor who was either an allogeneic HSCT recipient or a stem cell or donor lymphocyte infusion donor (not recorded which). It is not recorded whose cells these are; they may come from a transplant donor. The CDR3 DNA reads TGTGCCAGCAGCCAAGTTGACAGGGGAAGCTATGGCTACACCTTC. Protein product: CASSQVDRGSYGYTF.